The 17 T cell receptor beta chains below were found in one sample sequenced in a study of blood T cell repertoires in COVID-19. The protocol was immunoSEQ multiplex PCR, while the TCRdb copy is restricted to in-frame clones and leaves out a portion. This sample carries approximately 150,000 clones, around 80% of them seen once, and the ten largest clones take less than 2.5%. The sample taken for sequencing was peripheral blood. The receptors were sampled from an older woman with acute or convalescent COVID-19.

This sequence joins TRBV28 and TRBJ2-1; 7 bases are a match to TRBD2. Germline lookup yields CDR1 MDHEN and CDR2 SYDVKM. V gave up 2 bases and J gave up 1 base; unmatched junction bases: 2. This CDR3 has 15 residues. The CDR3 is CASSLGRVSYNEQFF. The DNA of the CDR3 is TGTGCCAGCAGTTTAGGGAGGGTATCCTACAATGAGCAGTTCTTC.

The chain combines TRBV27 with TRBJ2-7; 7 nucleotides align to TRBD1. The CDR3 runs 14 residues. Trimming cost V 5 bases and J 5 bases; bases outside gene matches: 9. Per the germline V gene, CDR1 is MNHEY and CDR2 is SMNVEV (reference sequence). CDR3 protein: CASSRTGVMNEQYF. DNA for the CDR3: TGTGCCAGCAGTCGGACAGGTGTTATGAACGAGCAGTACTTC.

The chain couples TRBV2 to TRBJ1-2; TRBD1 matches 7 bases. Unmatched junction bases numbered 8, after V lost 7 bases and J lost 3 bases. Germline V CDR1 and CDR2: SNHLY, FYNNEI. The CDR3 is made up of 14 amino acids. CDR3 DNA sequence: TGTGCCAGCACATCGATCGGGACAGACTATGGCTACACCTTC. Protein product: CASTSIGTDYGYTF.

This clone has only a few counts. The rearrangement joins TRBV6-5 to TRBJ2-2; 7 positions match TRBD1. There are 15 residues in the CDR3. Trimming removed 7 bases from V and 0 bases from J; junction bases left unmatched: 5. CDR1 is MNHEY, CDR2 SVGAGI, per germline. The CDR3 loop is CASTRDSANTGELFF. The CDR3 nucleotides are TGTGCCAGCACCAGGGACAGCGCGAACACCGGGGAGCTGTTTTTT.

V usage is TRBV28 and J usage is TRBJ2-6; D is undetermined. CDR3 length: 15 residues. Germline V gives CDR1 MDHEN, CDR2 SYDVKM. V lost 3 bases and J 0 bases, leaving 6 bases between the germline ends. The CDR3 here is CASSFGFSGANVLTF. The DNA of the CDR3 is TGTGCCAGCAGTTTCGGTTTCTCTGGGGCCAACGTCCTGACTTTC.

The rearrangement joins TRBV19 to TRBJ2-3; D is possibly TRBD1 (5 bases). CDR3 length equals 15 residues. V shed 3 bases and J shed 0 bases, with 10 bases lying between them. Germline CDR1 LNHDA, CDR2 SQIVND (reference sequence). The CDR3 spells CASSISRVSTDTQYF. The CDR3 region has the DNA TGTGCCAGTAGTATCTCCAGGGTAAGCACAGATACGCAGTATTTT.

DNA of the CDR3: TGTGCCTGGATTCTTAGCCGGGAAGGAAACACTGAAGCTTTCTTT. Protein: CAWILSREGNTEAFF. The rearrangement joins TRBV30 to TRBJ1-1; D is undetermined. The CDR3 runs 15 residues. Germline assignment: CDR1 GTSNPN and CDR2 SVGIG (reference sequence). V lost 4 bases, J lost 2 bases, and 17 bases lay in between.

The chain joins TRBV11-2 to TRBJ2-7, with D maybe TRBD1 (6 bases). V was trimmed by 0 bases and J by 3 bases, leaving 12 bases between them. CDR1 SGHAT and CDR2 FQNNGV come from the germline V gene. The CDR3 loop spans 15 amino acids. The CDR3 bases are TGTGCCAGCAGCTTAGACTGGGACATACGCTACGAGCAGTACTTC. It yields the protein CASSLDWDIRYEQYF.

The chain carries TRBV5-1 and TRBJ2-7; D is undetermined. Germline CDR1 reads SGHRS; CDR2 reads YFSETQ. The CDR3 has 12 residues. V was shortened by 4 bases and J by 3 bases, with 8 bases between the two germline ends. The CDR3 loop is CASSPTDYEQYF. DNA for the CDR3: TGCGCCAGCAGCCCTACAGACTACGAGCAGTACTTC. Looking up the rest from reference TRBV5-1 and TRBJ2-7 gives the full variable domain: KAGVTQTPRYLIKTRGQQVTLSCSPISGHRSVSWYQQTPGQGLQFLFEYFSETQRNKGNFPGRFSGRQFSNSRSEMNVSTLELGDSALYLCASSPTDYEQYFGPGTRLTVT.

The chain carries TRBV29-1 and TRBJ2-2; TRBD2 matches 10 bases. The V gene end was trimmed by 5 bases and the J gene end by 6 bases; junction bases not matched to a gene: 6. There are 14 residues in the CDR3. The germline gives CDR1 SQVTM, CDR2 ANQGSEA. CDR3 DNA sequence: TGCAGCGTTAAGGTGCTAGCGGGAGCCGGGGAGCTGTTTTTT. It encodes CSVKVLAGAGELFF.

J is TRBJ1-4 and V is TRBV5-1; TRBD1 matches at 7 bases. Germline CDR1 and CDR2: SGHRS and YFSETQ. J lost 7 bases, V lost 5 bases, and 11 bases had no gene match. This CDR3 is built from 15 residues. This chain's CDR3 is CASRRSGTEFEKLFF. The DNA of the CDR3 is TGCGCCAGCAGACGATCCGGGACAGAGTTTGAAAAACTGTTTTTT.

This clone was observed a single time. The genes are TRBV6-5 and TRBJ2-5; 8 bases are shared with TRBD2. The ends lost 0 bases at V and 4 bases at J; junction bases unmatched: 4. The germline CDR1 and CDR2 sequences are MNHEY and SVGAGI. This CDR3 has 15 residues. The CDR3 DNA follows: TGTGCCAGCAGTTACTCTCGGGCGGGAGGAGAGACCCAGTACTTC. It specifies CASSYSRAGGETQYF.

V and J are TRBV2 and TRBJ2-1, with TRBD1 identical over 8 bases. This CDR3 region has 14 residues. With V trimmed by 5 bases and J by 12 bases, 12 bases remained unmatched. Germline CDR1 is SNHLY and CDR2 is FYNNEI. CDR3 sequence (DNA): TGTGCCAGCAGTACGGACAGGGACAGTCGGGTGCAGTTCTTC. Protein sequence: CASSTDRDSRVQFF.

The chain uses TRBV7-9 and TRBJ2-2, with 15 bases identical to TRBD2. From germline, CDR1 is SEHNR and CDR2 FQNEAQ (reference sequence). The CDR3 totals 19 residues. Losses at the gene ends were 5 bases for V and 3 bases for J; bases not matched to a gene: 10. CDR3 DNA: TGTGCCAGCAGCCCCGTCCGGGGACTAGCGGGAGGCGACACCGGGGAGCTGTTTTTT. Its translation is CASSPVRGLAGGDTGELFF. The whole variable domain, filled in from reference TRBV7-9 and TRBJ2-2, reads DTGVSQNPRHKITKRGQNVTFRCDPISEHNRLYWYRQTLGQGPEFLTYFQNEAQLEKSRLLSDRFSAERPKGSFSTLEIQRTEQGDSAMYLCASSPVRGLAGGDTGELFFGEGSRLTVL.

The CDR3 DNA sequence: TGTGCCAGCAGGATCTCAGCACTAGGGTCTTACAATGAGCAGTTCTTC. This codes for CASRISALGSYNEQFF. The chain joins TRBV27 to TRBJ2-1; possible D gene TRBD2, 5 bases. This CDR3 region has 16 residues. Trimming cost V 6 bases and J 4 bases, with 19 bases left between them. The V gene's germline CDR1 is MNHEY and CDR2 SMNVEV (reference sequence).

This clone showed up just once. V is TRBV10-1 and J is TRBJ2-1; 14 positions agree with TRBD2. The CDR3 has 17 amino acids. J lost 0 bases, V lost 4 bases, and 2 bases had no gene match. The germline CDR1 and CDR2 sequences are WNHNN and SYGVQD (reference sequence). The CDR3 bases are TGCGCCAGCAGTGCGACTAGCGGGAGGGACTCCTACAATGAGCAGTTCTTC. As protein: CASSATSGRDSYNEQFF.

This clone was recorded a few times. The CDR3 DNA reads as TGTGCCAGCAGCTTATTCGGGCTATTCCGGACAGGGACAGGAAACACCATATATTTT. Protein sequence: CASSLFGLFRTGTGNTIYF. V is TRBV11-2 and J is TRBJ1-3, with 8 bases matching TRBD1. J was trimmed by 4 bases and V by 2 bases; bases with no gene match: 16. This CDR3 is 19 amino acids long. CDR1 SGHAT and CDR2 FQNNGV come from the germline V gene. Filled out from reference TRBV11-2 and TRBJ1-3, the complete variable domain reads EAGVAQSPRYKIIEKRQSVAFWCNPISGHATLYWYQQILGQGPKLLIQFQNNGVVDDSQLPKDRFSAERLKGVDSTLKIQPAKLEDSAVYLCASSLFGLFRTGTGNTIYFGEGSWLTVV.